This TCR beta chain comes out of a study of blood T cell repertoires in COVID-19. Overall study context: Samples came from the United States, Italy and Spain, spanning acute and convalescent COVID-19. The cDNA or gDNA used as material had been derived from T cells, B-cell-depleted T cells, or PBMCs.

Trimming cost V 4 bases and J 4 bases; bases outside gene matches: 6. The CDR3 has 14 amino acids. Looked up from germline, CDR1 is SGHDT and CDR2 is YYEEEE. Original methodology: How many nucleated cells were present was estimated from reference gene primer amplification. Libraries were prepared by immunoSEQ multiplex PCR; TCRdb keeps only in-frame clonotypes and omits some of them. Clonal size and the V and J genes are those of that table, whereas D and trimming came from the DNA. The sample has approximately 450,000 clones, nearly 90% seen once. The clonotype was recovered from a woman aged 18-29 years with acute COVID-19. The rearrangement links TRBV5-6 to TRBJ1-1, with 8 positions matching TRBD1. Sequenced sample: PBMCs or T cells enriched from blood (not recorded which). Written as DNA, the CDR3 is TGTGCCAGCAGCCCACAGGGGGTTGGCACTGAAGCTTTCTTT. It is translated as CASSPQGVGTEAFF.